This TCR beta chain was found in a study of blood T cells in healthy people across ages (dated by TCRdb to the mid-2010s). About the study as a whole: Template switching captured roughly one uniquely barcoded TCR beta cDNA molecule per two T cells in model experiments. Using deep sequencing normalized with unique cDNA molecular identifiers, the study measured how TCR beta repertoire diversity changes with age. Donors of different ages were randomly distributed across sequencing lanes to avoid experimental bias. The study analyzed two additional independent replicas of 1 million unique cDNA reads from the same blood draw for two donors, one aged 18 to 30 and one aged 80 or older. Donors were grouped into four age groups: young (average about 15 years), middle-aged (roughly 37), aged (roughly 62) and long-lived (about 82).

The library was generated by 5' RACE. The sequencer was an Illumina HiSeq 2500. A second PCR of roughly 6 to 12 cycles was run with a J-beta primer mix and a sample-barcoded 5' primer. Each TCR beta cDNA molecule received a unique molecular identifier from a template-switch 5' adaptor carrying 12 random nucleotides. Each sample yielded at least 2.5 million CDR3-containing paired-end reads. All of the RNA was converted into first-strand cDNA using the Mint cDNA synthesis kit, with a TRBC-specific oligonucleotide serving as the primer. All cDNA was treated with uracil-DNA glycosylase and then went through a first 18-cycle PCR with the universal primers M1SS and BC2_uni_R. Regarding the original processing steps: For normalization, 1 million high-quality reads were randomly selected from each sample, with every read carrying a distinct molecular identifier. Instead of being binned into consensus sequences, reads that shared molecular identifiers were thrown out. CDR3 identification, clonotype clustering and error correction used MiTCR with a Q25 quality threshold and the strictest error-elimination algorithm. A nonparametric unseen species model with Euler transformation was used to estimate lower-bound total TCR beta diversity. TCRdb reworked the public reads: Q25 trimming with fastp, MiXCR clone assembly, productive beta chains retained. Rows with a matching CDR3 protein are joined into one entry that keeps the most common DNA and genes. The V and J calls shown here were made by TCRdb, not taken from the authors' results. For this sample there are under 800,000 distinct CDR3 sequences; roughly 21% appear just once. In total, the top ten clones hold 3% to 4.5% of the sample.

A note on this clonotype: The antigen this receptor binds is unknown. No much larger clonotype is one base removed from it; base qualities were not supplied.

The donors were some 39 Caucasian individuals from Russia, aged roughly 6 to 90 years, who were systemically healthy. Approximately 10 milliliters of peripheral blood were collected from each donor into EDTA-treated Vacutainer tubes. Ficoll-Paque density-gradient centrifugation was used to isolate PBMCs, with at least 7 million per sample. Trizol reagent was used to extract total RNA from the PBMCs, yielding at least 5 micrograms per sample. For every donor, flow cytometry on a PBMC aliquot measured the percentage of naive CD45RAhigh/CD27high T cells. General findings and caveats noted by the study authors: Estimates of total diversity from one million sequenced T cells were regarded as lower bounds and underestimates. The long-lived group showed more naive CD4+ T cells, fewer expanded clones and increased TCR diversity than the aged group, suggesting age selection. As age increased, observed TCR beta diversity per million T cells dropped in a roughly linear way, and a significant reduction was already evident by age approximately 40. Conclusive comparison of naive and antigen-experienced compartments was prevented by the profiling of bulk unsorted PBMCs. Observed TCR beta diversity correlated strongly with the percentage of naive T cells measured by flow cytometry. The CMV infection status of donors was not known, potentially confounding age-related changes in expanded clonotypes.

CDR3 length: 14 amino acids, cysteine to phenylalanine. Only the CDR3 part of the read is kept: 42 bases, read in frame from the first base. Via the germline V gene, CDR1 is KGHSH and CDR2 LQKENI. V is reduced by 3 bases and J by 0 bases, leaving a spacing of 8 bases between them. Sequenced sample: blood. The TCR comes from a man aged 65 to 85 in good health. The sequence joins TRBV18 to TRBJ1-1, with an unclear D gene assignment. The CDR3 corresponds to CASSPMKVNTEAFF. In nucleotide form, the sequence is TGTGCCAGCTCACCGATGAAGGTGAACACTGAAGCTTTCTTT.